This T cell receptor beta chain was captured by sequencing in a study of T cell responses to AZD1222 COVID-19 vaccine. Notes on the study in general: Spike-specific TCR breadth rose after two AZD1222 doses, and depth rose as well. Dominant CD4 TCR responses targeted spike regions 160-218 and 743-854. Donor demographics were predominantly white British with a female majority; clonal diversity may be underestimated.

For this clone: What it recognizes is unknown.

The table came from immunoSEQ multiplex PCR; TCRdb's copy has only in-frame clones and leaves some out. The sample has 90,000 to 150,000 clones, more than 80% seen once. This specimen consisted of peripheral blood, obtained 28 days after the second dose of the MenACWY control vaccine. The sequence derives from an adult who received the MenACWY meningococcal vaccine as a control.

CDR3 protein: CASIREAGVKRIAGYTF. Written as DNA, the CDR3 is TGCGCCAGCATCAGGGAGGCTGGGGTAAAGCGGATCGCCGGCTACACCTTC. The chain is built from TRBV5-1 and TRBJ1-2; tentatively, D is TRBD1 (5 bases). Germline V gene sequence: CDR1 SGHRS, CDR2 YFSETQ. V lost 6 bases and J lost 8, with 29 bases in between. The length of the CDR3 is 17 residues.